Below are 8 T cell receptor beta chains sequenced from a single sample in a study of blood T cell repertoires in COVID-19. Clones were sequenced by immunoSEQ multiplex PCR, and TCRdb holds only the in-frame ones, with some missing. In the table there are about 160,000 clones, roughly 80% of which are singletons. The sequencing input was PBMCs or T cells enriched from blood (not recorded which). These receptors all stem from a woman aged 55-70 years who had recovered from COVID-19.

Comment on this clone: Other DNA variants within this sample encode the same CDR3. CDR3 amino acids: CASSLVGADYGYTF. DNA for the CDR3: TGTGCCAGCAGCCTAGTAGGGGCAGACTATGGCTACACCTTC. This chain joins TRBV11-2 and TRBJ1-2, with a weak D call TRBD1 (5 bases). Per germline, CDR1 SGHAT and CDR2 FQNNGV. The CDR3 covers 14 residues. V lost 5 bases to trimming and J lost 3 bases, with 13 bases between them.

This clone has a handful of counts. The V gene is TRBV27, the J gene TRBJ2-2; D is possibly TRBD2 (5 bases). The CDR3 totals 14 residues. Trimming removed 3 bases from V and 7 bases from J, with 12 bases in between. CDR1 is MNHEY, CDR2 SMNVEV, per germline (reference sequence). CDR3 DNA: TGTGCCAGCAGTTTTGGATACAGCGGCGGGGAGCTGTTTTTT. It translates to CASSFGYSGGELFF.

The chain joins TRBV4-1 to TRBJ1-2; 9 bases are shared with TRBD1. V lost 4 bases and J lost 4; bases outside the gene matches: 7. Germline-derived CDR1 and CDR2 are MGHRA and YSYEKL. The CDR3 contains 15 residues. DNA for the CDR3: TGCGCCAGCAGCCCAGACGGGACAGGGAGCTATGGCTACACCTTC. Its translation is CASSPDGTGSYGYTF.

The CDR3 DNA sequence: TGTGCCAGCAGCCCCGGACTGGTCAATCAGCCCCAGCATTTT. Translating gives CASSPGLVNQPQHF. V gene TRBV5-6 combines with J gene TRBJ1-5; D remains ambiguous. Trimming took 4 bases from V and 3 from J, leaving 11 bases between them. The V gene's germline CDR1 is SGHDT and CDR2 YYEEEE. The CDR3 is made up of 14 amino acids.

The chain recombines TRBV6-4 with TRBJ1-2; D gene uncertain. CDR1 is MRHNA and CDR2 is SNTAGT in the germline V gene. The ends were cut back, 4 bases at V and 0 bases at J, with 12 bases in the middle. There are 15 residues in the CDR3. CDR3 amino acids: CASSANSGANYGYTF. In nucleotides, the CDR3 is TGTGCCAGCAGTGCCAATTCCGGGGCTAACTATGGCTACACCTTC.

This clone was recorded once. The rearrangement uses TRBV5-1 and TRBJ1-1; 9 bases match TRBD1. In germline, CDR1 is SGHRS, CDR2 YFSETQ. The CDR3 is 14 amino acids. The J segment lost 6 bases and the V segment lost 7 bases, leaving 10 bases of the junction unmatched. CDR3 in amino acids: CASRFSDRGPEAFF. CDR3 nucleotides: TGCGCCAGCCGATTCTCGGACAGGGGCCCTGAAGCTTTCTTT.

A single count supports this clone. CDR3 sequence: CAWSVGTKGMQPQHF. In DNA form, the CDR3 reads TGTGCCTGGAGTGTAGGGACAAAGGGGATGCAGCCCCAGCATTTT. The chain couples TRBV30 to TRBJ1-5, with D perhaps matching TRBD1 (6 bases). Germline assignment: CDR1 GTSNPN and CDR2 SVGIG (reference sequence). The CDR3 has 15 residues. Trimming stripped 0 bases from V and 7 bases from J, with 16 bases between.

The rearrangement uses TRBV3-1 (or the pseudogene TRBV3-2) and TRBJ1-1; no definite D call. V was trimmed by 3 bases and J by 6 bases, leaving 8 bases between them. Germline loops: CDR1 LGHDT, CDR2 YNNKEL (reference sequence). The CDR3 is 12 residues long. CDR3 sequence reads: CASSQREAEAFF. DNA of the CDR3: TGTGCCAGCAGCCAGAGGGAGGCTGAAGCTTTCTTT.